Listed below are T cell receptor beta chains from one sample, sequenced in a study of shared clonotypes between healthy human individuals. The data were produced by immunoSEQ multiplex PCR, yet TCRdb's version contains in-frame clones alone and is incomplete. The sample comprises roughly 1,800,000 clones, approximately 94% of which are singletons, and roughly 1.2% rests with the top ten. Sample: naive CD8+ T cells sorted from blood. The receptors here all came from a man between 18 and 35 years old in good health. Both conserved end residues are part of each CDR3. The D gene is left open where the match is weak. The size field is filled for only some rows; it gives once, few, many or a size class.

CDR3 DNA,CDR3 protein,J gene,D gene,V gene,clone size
TGTGCCAGCAGTTCGCAGTCGGGGGAATGGCACGAGCAGTACTTC,CASSSQSGEWHEQYF,TRBJ2-7,-,TRBV28,-
TGTGCCAGCAGTCCACAGGGTGCTGAAGCTTTCTTT,CASSPQGAEAFF,TRBJ1-1,-,TRBV6-5,-
TGTGCCAGCAGCTCAACCGGGACAGTTGAAGCTTTCTTT,CASSSTGTVEAFF,TRBJ1-1,TRBD1,TRBV28,-
TGTGCCAGCAGCCTAGACAGAACCTACGAGCAGTACTTC,CASSLDRTYEQYF,TRBJ2-7,-,TRBV7-3,-
TGCGCCACCACCCTAGCGTGGGGCAGTGAGCAGTTCTTC,CATTLAWGSEQFF,TRBJ2-1,-,TRBV4-1,-
TGTGCCAGCAGTTTGTGGGGACAACGAGCCGGGGAGCTGTTTTTT,CASSLWGQRAGELFF,TRBJ2-2,-,TRBV28,-
TGTGCCAGCAGCGCCCGGGACAGGGTAGACTATGGCTACACCTTC,CASSARDRVDYGYTF,TRBJ1-2,TRBD1,TRBV27,-
TGTGCCAGCAGCTTGTGGGACAGGGATTTGCCGTTCTTC,CASSLWDRDLPFF,TRBJ2-1,TRBD1,TRBV5-5,-
TGTGCCAGCAGCGGGCCAGCCTCCTACGAGCAGTACTTC,CASSGPASYEQYF,TRBJ2-7,-,TRBV5-8,-
TGTGCCAGCAGTGACGCCGGACAATATAGCAATCAGCCCCAGCATTTT,CASSDAGQYSNQPQHF,TRBJ1-5,-,TRBV6-1,-
TGTGCTAGTGGTTTGTTCGTCGATAGCAATCAGCCCCAGCATTTT,CASGLFVDSNQPQHF,TRBJ1-5,-,TRBV12-5,-
TGTGCCAGCAGCTCCACGACAGGGGGCTACGAGCAGTACTTC,CASSSTTGGYEQYF,TRBJ2-7,TRBD1,TRBV7-9,once